This T cell receptor (beta chain) was sequenced during a study of blood T cell repertoires in COVID-19. The overall study: COVID-19 samples from acute and convalescent phases originated in the United States, Italy and Spain. PBMCs, B-cell-depleted T cells, or T cells provided the cDNA or gDNA that made up the material.

CDR1 SGHDN and CDR2 FVKESK come from the germline V gene. With 8 bases clipped from V and 4 bases from J, the junction kept 11 bases outside the gene matches. The CDR3 consists of 16 residues. Original processing methods: From reference gene primer amplification, estimates of nucleated cell counts were derived. The data were produced by immunoSEQ multiplex PCR, yet TCRdb's version contains in-frame clones alone and is incomplete. The V and J calls and clone size come from that table; D and trimming were worked out from the DNA. This table has more than 110,000 clones, about 87% appearing once. Remarks on this clone: A clone one base away is much larger, so this may be a read error.

The receptor was derived from a human donor in a cohort sampled during active COVID-19. The sequencing sample was made of peripheral blood. V and J are TRBV14 and TRBJ2-1, with 10 nucleotides matching TRBD1. This chain's CDR3 is CASGRTGQGIYNEQFF. The DNA of the CDR3 is TGTGCCAGCGGCCGCACGGGACAGGGGATATACAATGAGCAGTTCTTC. The full variable domain, in which reference TRBV14 and TRBJ2-1 provide the parts outside the CDR3, is EAGVTQFPSHSVIEKGQTVTLRCDPISGHDNLYWYRRVMGKEIKFLLHFVKESKQDESGMPNNRFLAERTGGTYSTLKVQPAELEDSGVYFCASGRTGQGIYNEQFFGPGTRLTVL.